The rows below give T cell receptor beta chains drawn from one sample of a study of CD8+CD57+ T cells in acquired aplastic anemia. TCRdb processed the reads anew with MiXCR; each CDR3 protein has one entry. The top ten clones hold 2% to 3% of a sample with 120,000 or so distinct CDR3 sequences, nearly 40% of them seen once. Sequenced material: sorted CD4+, CD8+, or CD8+CD57+ T cells (not recorded which) from PBMCs. The receptor source for this set is a human donor with aplastic anemia. CDR3s include the opening cysteine and the closing phenylalanine or tryptophan. Fields, in order: CDR3 protein, CDR3 DNA, D gene, J gene, V gene, clone size. D genes are given only for firm matches. Part of the rows lack a size; the others show once, few, many or a class for expanded clones.

CDR3 protein: CASSEDLYGYTF
CDR3 DNA: TGTGCCAGTTCAGAGGATCTTTATGGCTACACCTTC
D gene: NA
J gene: TRBJ1-2
V gene: TRBV4-1
clone size: NA

CDR3 protein: CASSYGQAIYGYTF
CDR3 DNA: TGTGCCAGCAGTTACGGACAGGCCATCTATGGCTACACCTTC
D gene: TRBD1
J gene: TRBJ1-2
V gene: TRBV7-2
clone size: NA

CDR3 protein: CAWRGGVDNEQFF
CDR3 DNA: TGTGCCTGGAGAGGAGGGGTCGACAATGAGCAGTTCTTC
D gene: NA
J gene: TRBJ2-1
V gene: TRBV30
clone size: few

CDR3 protein: CASSFSQWSTEAFF
CDR3 DNA: TGTGCCAGCAGCTTTAGTCAGTGGAGCACTGAAGCTTTCTTT
D gene: NA
J gene: TRBJ1-1
V gene: TRBV7-8
clone size: many

CDR3 protein: CASSVDYSPLHF
CDR3 DNA: TGTGCCAGTAGTGTGGACTATTCACCCCTCCACTTT
D gene: NA
J gene: TRBJ1-6
V gene: TRBV19
clone size: many

CDR3 protein: CASSWQGSTDTQYF
CDR3 DNA: TGCGCCAGCAGCTGGCAGGGGAGCACAGATACGCAGTATTTT
D gene: NA
J gene: TRBJ2-3
V gene: TRBV7-2
clone size: NA

CDR3 protein: CASSPQWVRSNEKLFF
CDR3 DNA: TGTGCCAGCAGTCCCCAGTGGGTTAGGTCTAATGAAAAACTGTTTTTT
D gene: NA
J gene: TRBJ1-4
V gene: TRBV27
clone size: NA

CDR3 protein: CASSLAIAGGQETQYF
CDR3 DNA: TGCGCCAGCAGCTTGGCGATAGCGGGGGGCCAAGAGACCCAGTACTTC
D gene: TRBD2
J gene: TRBJ2-5
V gene: TRBV5-1
clone size: many

CDR3 protein: CATSRGELVANTEAFF
CDR3 DNA: TGTGCCACCAGCAGGGGTGAGTTGGTTGCGAACACTGAAGCTTTCTTT
D gene: NA
J gene: TRBJ1-1
V gene: TRBV15
clone size: NA

CDR3 protein: CASTAQGVGEAFF
CDR3 DNA: TGTGCCAGCACCGCCCAGGGTGTGGGTGAAGCTTTCTTT
D gene: NA
J gene: TRBJ1-1
V gene: TRBV27
clone size: few

CDR3 protein: CATSDTSGGAHTGELFF
CDR3 DNA: TGTGCCACCAGTGATACTAGCGGGGGGGCCCACACCGGGGAGCTGTTTTTT
D gene: TRBD2
J gene: TRBJ2-2
V gene: TRBV24-1
clone size: once